The 18 T cell receptor beta chains below all came from one sample that was sequenced in a study of blood T cell repertoires in COVID-19. Some clones are missing from TCRdb's copy, which holds only in-frame ones; the method was immunoSEQ multiplex PCR. The sample yields under 150,000 clones, 80% to 85% seen once. The sequencing sample was made of PBMCs or T cells enriched from blood (not recorded which). These receptors were taken from a man aged 25 to 45 who had recovered from COVID-19.

The chain employs TRBV7-2 and TRBJ1-6, with D possibly matching TRBD1 (5 bases). This CDR3 has 17 residues. Germline values: CDR1 SGHTA, CDR2 FQGNSA. Trimming cost V 6 bases and J 8 bases, with 23 bases left between them. CDR3 in amino acids: CASRAYPLGGEYSPLHF. The CDR3 nucleotides read TGTGCCAGCAGAGCTTACCCGTTAGGAGGGGAGTATTCACCCCTCCACTTT.

The V call is TRBV19, the J call TRBJ2-7, with 7 bases identical to TRBD1. The CDR3 has 13 amino acids. V lost 5 bases to trimming and J lost 7 bases; unmatched junction nucleotides: 8. In germline, CDR1 is LNHDA, CDR2 SQIVND (reference sequence). CDR3 residues: CASSAGTAGEQYV. The DNA for the CDR3 is TGTGCCAGTAGTGCCGGGACAGCCGGGGAGCAGTACGTC.

The V call is TRBV27, the J call TRBJ2-2; 9 nucleotides agree with TRBD1. This CDR3 has 16 residues. The V and J ends lost 7 bases and 2 bases, in that order; junction bases with no gene match: 8. Germline CDR1 is MNHEY and CDR2 is SMNVEV (reference sequence). The CDR3 reads CASTARGQGNTGELFF. The CDR3 DNA sequence: TGTGCCAGCACGGCCCGGGGACAGGGTAACACCGGGGAGCTGTTTTTT.

The V and J genes are TRBV10-2 and TRBJ1-3, with no clear D. CDR1 WSHSY and CDR2 SAAADI come from the germline V gene. V lost 3 bases to trimming and J lost 0 bases, with 9 bases between them. There are 15 residues in the CDR3. CDR3: CASSDGDNSGNTIYF. The CDR3 nucleotides read TGCGCCAGCAGTGACGGGGATAACTCTGGAAACACCATATATTTT.

The chain has TRBV9 and TRBJ2-4; D unclear. Trimming removed 0 bases at V and 2 bases at J, with 9 bases between. CDR3 size: 15 residues. Germline V lookup: CDR1 SGDLS, CDR2 YYNGEE. Here the CDR3 reads CASSVDELTKNIQYF. The DNA for the CDR3 is TGTGCCAGCAGCGTAGACGAGCTAACCAAAAACATTCAGTACTTC.

V and J are TRBV2 and TRBJ2-7, with 12 bases identical to TRBD2. The CDR3 consists of 17 residues. V was clipped by 2 bases and J by 2 bases; unmatched bases: 7. Germline V gives CDR1 SNHLY, CDR2 FYNNEI. The CDR3 coding sequence is TGTGCCAGCAGTGAAAGTGGACTAGCGGGAAGGGCCTACGAGCAGTACTTC. The encoded protein is CASSESGLAGRAYEQYF.

Only a few counts were recorded for this clone. The chain links TRBV4-1 to TRBJ1-2; TRBD1 matches at 7 bases. The CDR3 has 15 amino acids. The germline gives CDR1 MGHRA, CDR2 YSYEKL. Germline trimming cut 4 bases from V and 1 base from J; bases unmatched to any gene: 6. CDR3 amino acids: CASSPRAGGNYGYTF. CDR3 coding DNA: TGCGCCAGCAGCCCCCGAGCAGGGGGTAACTATGGCTACACCTTC.

V gene TRBV27 combines with J gene TRBJ2-5; TRBD2 agrees at 7 bases. The CDR3 covers 15 residues. Per the germline V gene, CDR1 is MNHEY and CDR2 is SMNVEV (reference sequence). J was trimmed by 5 bases and V by 4 bases; bases with no gene match: 10. CDR3 bases: TGTGCCAGCAGTTCCCAACTTAGCGGGTCGGAGACCCAGTACTTC. Amino acids: CASSSQLSGSETQYF.

The chain employs TRBV2 and TRBJ2-5; 8 bases align to TRBD2. Germline CDR1 is SNHLY and CDR2 is FYNNEI. The V and J ends lost 4 bases and 5 bases, in that order; junction bases with no gene match: 6. The CDR3 extends over 14 amino acids. This CDR3 reads CASSVGLAMETQYF. CDR3 sequence (DNA): TGTGCCAGCAGTGTCGGACTAGCCATGGAGACCCAGTACTTC.

The CDR3 here is CASSQAVEAGNTIYF. Here the CDR3 DNA reads TGCGCCAGCAGCCAAGCGGTTGAGGCTGGAAACACCATATATTTT. The rearrangement links TRBV5-1 to TRBJ1-3, with D unclear. The germline CDR1 and CDR2 sequences are SGHRS and YFSETQ. CDR3 length equals 15 residues. V lost 4 bases to trimming and J lost 2 bases, with 13 bases between them.

A single count supports this clone. The chain joins TRBV6-4 to TRBJ2-1; 7 positions agree with TRBD2. With 2 bases clipped from V and 8 bases from J, the junction kept 9 bases outside the gene matches. Germline V CDR1 and CDR2: MRHNA, SNTAGT. The CDR3 runs 15 residues. CDR3 loop: CASSDPGLGVDEQFF. As DNA, the CDR3 is TGTGCCAGCAGTGACCCCGGACTAGGGGTCGATGAGCAGTTCTTC.

The rearrangement links TRBV9 to TRBJ1-6; 10 bases fit TRBD1. Germline loops: CDR1 SGDLS, CDR2 YYNGEE. The CDR3 is made up of 15 amino acids. V shed 4 bases, J shed 8 bases, and the junction held 6 bases outside the gene matches. CDR3 bases: TGTGCCAGCAGCCCAGTCGGACAGGGGGATTCACCCCTCCACTTT. It translates to CASSPVGQGDSPLHF.

This clone has just one count. The chain is built from TRBV5-1 and TRBJ1-4; 9 positions agree with TRBD1. The germline V gene encodes CDR1 SGHRS and CDR2 YFSETQ. The CDR3 is made up of 15 amino acids. V dropped 4 bases and J dropped 6; count of bases not matched to a gene: 7. DNA for the CDR3: TGCGCCAGCAGCGGACAGGGGATAGCGGATGAAAAACTGTTTTTT. As protein: CASSGQGIADEKLFF.

Concerning this clone itself: This same CDR3 is encoded by further DNA sequences in the sample. V and J are TRBV19 and TRBJ2-2, with 11 bases aligning to TRBD1. The V gene end was trimmed by 7 bases and the J gene end by 3 bases; junction bases not matched to a gene: 1. The CDR3 is 14 amino acids. In germline, CDR1 is LNHDA, CDR2 SQIVND (reference sequence). The CDR3 spells CASKGQGDTGELFF. CDR3 coding DNA: TGTGCCAGTAAGGGACAGGGGGACACCGGGGAGCTGTTTTTT. Complete variable domain (other parts from reference TRBV19 and TRBJ2-2): DGGITQSPKYLFRKEGQNVTLSCEQNLNHDAMYWYRQDPGQGLRLIYYSQIVNDFQKGDIAEGYSVSREKKESFPLTVTSAQKNPTAFYLCASKGQGDTGELFFGEGSRLTVL.

The rearrangement links TRBV5-4 to TRBJ1-1; 8 bases line up with TRBD1. This CDR3 spans 13 amino acids. Germline loops: CDR1 SGHNT, CDR2 YYREEE (reference sequence). Trimming took 7 bases from V and 4 from J; bases not matched to a gene: 6. The CDR3 DNA follows: TGTGCCAGCCGACAGGGGCCGGCCACTGAAGCTTTCTTT. This codes for CASRQGPATEAFF. The full variable domain, completed using reference TRBV5-4 and TRBJ1-1, is ETGVTQSPTHLIKTRGQQVTLRCSSQSGHNTVSWYQQALGQGPQFIFQYYREEENGRGNFPPRFSGLQFPNYSSELNVNALELDDSALYLCASRQGPATEAFFGQGTRLTVV.

V gene TRBV5-6 combines with J gene TRBJ2-3; D might be TRBD1 (6 bases). CDR1 is SGHDT and CDR2 is YYEEEE in the germline V gene. The germline V and J ends were trimmed by 0 bases and 4 bases, with 12 bases remaining between them. This CDR3 has 15 amino acids. The CDR3 protein is CASSLVDRRADTQYF. In nucleotides, the CDR3 is TGTGCCAGCAGCTTGGTAGACAGGCGGGCAGATACGCAGTATTTT.

This clone was observed a few times. The V and J genes are TRBV27 and TRBJ2-3; TRBD1 agrees at 9 bases. The CDR3 has 14 residues. Germline V CDR1 and CDR2: MNHEY, SMNVEV (reference sequence). V was clipped by 6 bases and J by 4 bases; unmatched bases: 5. The CDR3 sequence: CASSHRGPADTQYF. The CDR3 nucleotides are TGTGCCAGCAGCCACAGGGGGCCAGCAGATACGCAGTATTTT.

V usage is TRBV10-3 and J usage is TRBJ2-3; 7 bases line up with TRBD1. This CDR3 contains 13 residues. The trim removed 6 bases at V and 5 bases at J, leaving 5 bases unmatched. Germline V lookup: CDR1 ENHRY, CDR2 SYGVKD. The CDR3 coding sequence is TGTGCCATCAGACAGGGGCAGGTAGATACGCAGTATTTT. Translation: CAIRQGQVDTQYF.